These 10 T cell receptor beta chains were sequenced from one sample in a study of patients and donors after allogeneic stem cell transplantation. TCRdb analysed the RT-PCR reads with MiXCR anew, one entry per CDR3 protein. The repertoire holds about 960,000 distinct CDR3 sequences, with under 20% as singletons. Sequencing input: blood, either unsorted or a sorted T cell fraction (not recorded which). The receptors were gathered from a human donor who was either an allogeneic HSCT recipient or a stem cell or donor lymphocyte infusion donor (not recorded which). It is not recorded whose cells these are; they may come from a transplant donor.

This clonotype was picked up a small number of times. This sequence joins TRBV4-1 and TRBJ1-1; no clear D. Trimming stripped 0 bases from V and 0 bases from J, with 17 bases between. Germline-derived CDR1 and CDR2 are MGHRA and YSYEKL. This CDR3 has 18 residues. DNA for the CDR3: TGCGCCAGCAGCCAAGATTTAACAGCTAACAGATTGAACACTGAAGCTTTCTTT. Protein sequence: CASSQDLTANRLNTEAFF.

The V and J genes are TRBV6-1 and TRBJ2-1; D is unclear. The germline gives CDR1 MNHNS, CDR2 SASEGT. V lost 2 bases, J lost 8 bases, and 10 bases lay in between. This CDR3 comprises 13 residues. CDR3 sequence: CASSELAIHEQFF. The CDR3 DNA reads TGTGCCAGCAGTGAACTGGCAATCCATGAGCAGTTCTTC.

This clonotype was seen more than once but under ten times. The chain combines TRBV12-3 or TRBV12-4 with TRBJ1-3, with 8 positions matching TRBD1. V dropped 4 bases and J dropped 4; count of bases not matched to a gene: 9. The CDR3 spans 16 residues. CDR3 DNA sequence: TGTGCCAGCAGTTCTCGACAGGGGCAGGGAGGAAACACCATATATTTT. Translated, it gives CASSSRQGQGGNTIYF.

This rearrangement joins TRBV12-3 or TRBV12-4 to TRBJ2-4, with TRBD2 identical over 15 bases. The ends lost 3 bases at V and 0 bases at J; junction bases unmatched: 3. The CDR3 is 18 residues long. This CDR3 reads CASSFGLAGGIAKNIQYF. The DNA of the CDR3 is TGTGCCAGCAGTTTCGGACTAGCGGGGGGGATAGCCAAAAACATTCAGTACTTC.

This chain joins TRBV20-1 and TRBJ1-6; D is ambiguous. Germline CDR1 reads DFQATT; CDR2 reads SNEGSKA (reference sequence). Trimming stripped 4 bases from V and 9 bases from J, with 10 bases between. This CDR3 contains 12 residues. CDR3 nucleotide sequence: TGCAGTGCTATATCCCAGGTTTCACCCCTCCACTTT. It specifies CSAISQVSPLHF.

This clonotype was seen more than once but under ten times. V usage is TRBV7-2 and J usage is TRBJ2-3; 8 nucleotides align to TRBD2. The CDR3 loop spans 17 amino acids. Trimming took 2 bases from V and 6 from J; bases not matched to a gene: 13. Germline V lookup: CDR1 SGHTA, CDR2 FQGNSA. CDR3 DNA sequence: TGTGCCAGCAGCTTATTAGTAGCGGGGAACCAGGAGGATACGCAGTATTTT. Translating gives CASSLLVAGNQEDTQYF.

The V call is TRBV19, the J call TRBJ2-1, with D unclear. This CDR3 is 11 amino acids long. CDR1 LNHDA and CDR2 SQIVND come from the germline V gene (reference sequence). V lost 4 bases and J 8 bases, leaving 6 bases between the germline ends. CDR3 coding DNA: TGTGCCAGTAGTACCCCCTATGAGCAGTTCTTC. Translation: CASSTPYEQFF.

This clonotype has only a few counts. The V gene is TRBV27, the J gene TRBJ1-5; D may be TRBD1 (5 bases). The V gene's germline CDR1 is MNHEY and CDR2 SMNVEV (reference sequence). Trimming took off 5 bases at V and 4 bases at J, with 21 bases between the two ends. The CDR3 runs 17 residues. CDR3 sequence: CASSPRMGTAINQPQHF. CDR3 bases: TGTGCCAGCAGTCCCAGAATGGGGACGGCCATTAATCAGCCCCAGCATTTT.

The CDR3 protein is CASSLNGFRGEQFF. The CDR3 DNA is TGTGCCAGCAGCTTAAATGGATTTAGAGGGGAGCAGTTCTTC. The rearrangement links TRBV7-3 to TRBJ2-1; D possibly corresponds to TRBD2 (5 bases). This CDR3 contains 14 residues. Germline V gives CDR1 SGHTA, CDR2 FQGTGA. The V and J ends lost 1 base and 10 bases respectively, with 14 bases between them. Full variable domain (rest looked up from reference TRBV7-3 and TRBJ2-1): GAGVSQTPSNKVTEKGKYVELRCDPISGHTALYWYRQSLGQGPEFLIYFQGTGAADDSGLPNDRFFAVRPEGSVSTLKIQRTERGDSAVYLCASSLNGFRGEQFFGPGTRLTVL.

In its sample, this clonotype was seen once. This chain links TRBV12-3 or TRBV12-4 with TRBJ2-7; 9 bases map to TRBD1. V lost 5 bases, J lost 2 bases, and 10 bases stayed unmatched. The CDR3 has 16 residues. This CDR3 is CASSPARTGAAYEQYF. DNA for the CDR3: TGTGCCAGCAGTCCGGCTCGGACAGGGGCCGCCTACGAGCAGTACTTC.